This is a list of T cell receptor beta chains from one sample in a study of T-cell reconstitution after alpha-beta-depleted transplantation in children. TCRdb re-analysed the PCR reads in MiXCR, keeping a single row per CDR3 protein. The sample contains about 980,000 distinct CDR3 sequences, around 30% of which appear only once. The sample was PBMCs, mostly from graft donor cells, taken 360 days after TCRalphabeta/CD19-depleted stem cell transplant. These receptors came from a boy under three years old who had a stem cell transplant for SCID, so the T cells may come from the graft donor. Each CDR3 is given with its conserved first and last residue. D genes are given only for firm matches. Expanded clones are given a class, and other clones once, few, many or no size at all.

j_call d_call clone_size v_call cdr3_aa cdr3_nt
TRBJ2-7 NA NA TRBV4-2 CASSPFGFSYEQYF TGTGCCAGCAGCCCTTTTGGATTCTCCTACGAGCAGTACTTC
TRBJ1-1 NA NA TRBV7-2 CASTPHLLGTEAFF TGTGCCAGCACGCCACATCTCCTTGGCACTGAAGCTTTCTTT
TRBJ2-1 TRBD1 NA TRBV4-1 CASSLPTGGYNEQFF TGCGCCAGCAGCCTACCGACAGGGGGATACAATGAGCAGTTCTTC
TRBJ2-3 TRBD1 NA TRBV20-1 CSAEGGSLATDTQYF TGCAGTGCGGAAGGGGGCAGCCTAGCCACAGATACGCAGTATTTT
TRBJ2-1 TRBD1 NA TRBV19 CASSIGSVTGEFF TGTGCCAGTAGTATAGGATCGGTAACAGGGGAGTTCTTC
TRBJ2-3 TRBD1 NA TRBV5-1 CASRPQGVGTDTQYF TGCGCCAGCAGGCCCCAGGGGGTAGGCACAGATACGCAGTATTTT
TRBJ2-5 NA NA TRBV7-9 CASSLVARQETQYF TGTGCCAGCAGCTTAGTCGCCAGGCAAGAGACCCAGTACTTC
TRBJ2-3 TRBD2 NA TRBV5-1 CASSLVPSGGTDTQYF TGCGCCAGCAGCTTGGTGCCTAGCGGGGGCACAGATACGCAGTATTTT
TRBJ2-1 TRBD1 NA TRBV11-1 CASSPPGQGAYNEQFF TGTGCCAGCAGCCCCCCGGGACAGGGTGCGTACAATGAGCAGTTCTTC
TRBJ2-7 TRBD1 few TRBV7-2 CASSKKGQGRYEQYF TGTGCCAGCAGCAAAAAGGGACAGGGCCGCTACGAGCAGTACTTC
TRBJ2-7 NA NA TRBV4-1 CASSQALPYEQYF TGCGCCAGCAGCCAAGCCCTTCCCTACGAGCAGTACTTC
TRBJ2-3 NA NA TRBV20-1 CSALHLLGTSGTDTQYF TGCAGTGCTTTACACCTTCTAGGGACCAGCGGCACAGATACGCAGTATTTT
TRBJ2-2 NA NA TRBV4-3 CASSQDPGSGGPGELFF TGCGCCAGCAGCCAAGATCCGGGGAGTGGTGGCCCCGGGGAGCTGTTTTTT
TRBJ2-1 NA few TRBV4-2 CASSQDRDISYNEQFF TGTGCCAGCAGCCAAGATAGGGACATCTCCTACAATGAGCAGTTCTTC
TRBJ2-5 TRBD2 many TRBV5-1 CASSLLAGNQETQYF TGTGCCAGCAGTTTACTAGCGGGGAACCAAGAGACCCAGTACTTC
TRBJ2-3 TRBD1 few TRBV7-2 CASSYWTGGVDTQYF TGTGCCAGCAGCTACTGGACAGGGGGCGTAGATACGCAGTATTTT
TRBJ2-5 NA many TRBV18 CASSPQGIQETQYF TGTGCCAGCAGTCCGCAGGGGATTCAAGAGACCCAGTACTTC
TRBJ2-3 NA few TRBV20-1 CSHRGDTDTQYF TGCAGCCATAGGGGGGACACAGATACGCAGTATTTT
TRBJ2-1 NA NA TRBV7-8 CASSFETGPQGFNEQFF TGTGCCAGCAGCTTTGAAACAGGACCACAAGGCTTTAATGAGCAGTTCTTC
TRBJ2-7 NA NA TRBV11-2 CASSLSLTRRLVSYEQYF TGTGCCAGCAGCTTAAGCTTAACTCGTCGGCTAGTTAGCTACGAGCAGTACTTC